A single sample is the source of the 3 T cell receptor beta chains below, sequenced in a study of cytomegalovirus exposure and HLA in healthy donors (dated by TCRdb to the late 2010s). The library came from the immunoSEQ multiplex PCR assay. For the multiplex PCR, a mixture combining 60 forward primers for TCR Vbeta segments and 13 reverse primers for TCR Jbeta segments was used. The table was pulled from immuneACCESS by TCRdb, which kept in-frame rearrangements only. Such tables lose some clones; where checked, under half of the loss comes from unresolved V genes, and the rest has no known cause. This sample's table contains roughly 77,000 clones. The ten most abundant clones make up approximately 3.8% of the sample. Material: PBMCs. The receptors stem from a female donor in good health and CMV-seropositive.

V and J are TRBV29-1 and TRBJ2-4; tentative D call: TRBD2 (6 bases). V gave up 4 bases and J gave up 1 base, with 14 bases separating them. Looked up from germline, CDR1 is SQVTM and CDR2 is ANQGSEA. The CDR3 loop spans 15 amino acids. CDR3 coding DNA: TGCAGCGTTGGTACTAGCCGGCTGGCCAAAAACATTCAGTACTTC. Protein: CSVGTSRLAKNIQYF. Variable domain in full (rest from reference TRBV29-1 and TRBJ2-4): SAVISQKPSRDICQRGTSLTIQCQVDSQVTMMFWYRQQPGQSLTLIATANQGSEATYESGFVIDKFPISRPNLTFSTLTVSNMSPEDSSIYLCSVGTSRLAKNIQYFGAGTRLSVL.

On this clone: The sample contains more than one DNA sequence encoding this CDR3. The chain joins TRBV18 to TRBJ2-3; TRBD1 matches 8 bases. V was clipped by 3 bases and J by 1 base; unmatched bases: 0. This CDR3 is 14 amino acids long. Germline loops: CDR1 KGHSH, CDR2 LQKENI. The chain's CDR3 is CASSPTGGTDTQYF. The CDR3 region has the DNA TGTGCCAGCTCACCGACAGGGGGCACAGATACGCAGTATTTT.

The chain is built from TRBV11-3 and TRBJ1-1, with TRBD1 as a possible D gene (6 bases). CDR3 length equals 16 residues. V lost 3 bases and J lost 0, with 14 bases in between. Germline V CDR1 and CDR2: SGHNT, YENEEA. This CDR3 reads CASSFPTGDLNTEAFF. For the CDR3, the DNA is TGTGCCAGCAGCTTCCCGACAGGAGATTTGAACACTGAAGCTTTCTTT. Drawing the rest from reference TRBV11-3 and TRBJ1-1, the complete variable domain is EAGVVQSPRYKIIEKKQPVAFWCNPISGHNTLYWYLQNLGQGPELLIRYENEEAVDDSQLPKDRFSAERLKGVDSTLKIQPAELGDSAVYLCASSFPTGDLNTEAFFGQGTRLTVV.